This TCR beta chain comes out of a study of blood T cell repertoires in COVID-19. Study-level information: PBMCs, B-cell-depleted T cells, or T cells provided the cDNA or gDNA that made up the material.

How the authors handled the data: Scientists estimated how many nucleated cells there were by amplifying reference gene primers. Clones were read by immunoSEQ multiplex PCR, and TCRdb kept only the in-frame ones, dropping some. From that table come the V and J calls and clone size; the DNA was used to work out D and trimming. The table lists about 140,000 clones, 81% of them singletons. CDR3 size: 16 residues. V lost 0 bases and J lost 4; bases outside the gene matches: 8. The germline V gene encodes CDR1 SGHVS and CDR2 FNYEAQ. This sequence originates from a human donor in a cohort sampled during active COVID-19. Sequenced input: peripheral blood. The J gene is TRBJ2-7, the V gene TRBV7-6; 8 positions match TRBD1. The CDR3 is CASSLAADRGFYEQYF. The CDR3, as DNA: TGTGCCAGCAGCTTAGCGGCCGACAGGGGATTTTACGAGCAGTACTTC.